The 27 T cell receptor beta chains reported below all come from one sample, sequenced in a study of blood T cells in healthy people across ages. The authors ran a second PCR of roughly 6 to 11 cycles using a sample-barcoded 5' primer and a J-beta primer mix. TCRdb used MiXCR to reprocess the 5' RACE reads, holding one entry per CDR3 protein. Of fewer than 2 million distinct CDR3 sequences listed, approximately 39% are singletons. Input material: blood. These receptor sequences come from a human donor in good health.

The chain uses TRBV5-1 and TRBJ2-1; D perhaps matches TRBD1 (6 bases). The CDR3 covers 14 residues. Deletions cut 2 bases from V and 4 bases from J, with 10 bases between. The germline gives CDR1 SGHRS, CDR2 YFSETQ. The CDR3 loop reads CASSFPGQYNEQFF. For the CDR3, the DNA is TGCGCCAGCAGCTTTCCCGGACAGTACAATGAGCAGTTCTTC.

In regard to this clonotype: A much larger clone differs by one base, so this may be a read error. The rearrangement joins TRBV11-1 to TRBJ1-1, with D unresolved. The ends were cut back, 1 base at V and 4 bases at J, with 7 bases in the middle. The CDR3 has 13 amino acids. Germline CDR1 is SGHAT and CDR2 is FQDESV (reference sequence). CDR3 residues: CASSLVQSTEAFF. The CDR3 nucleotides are TGTGCCAGCAGCTTAGTTCAGAGCACTGAAGCTTTCTTT.

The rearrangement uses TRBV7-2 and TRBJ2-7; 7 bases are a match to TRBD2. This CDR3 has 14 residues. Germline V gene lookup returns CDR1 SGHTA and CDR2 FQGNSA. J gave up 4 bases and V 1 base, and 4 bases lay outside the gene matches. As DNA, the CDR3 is TGTGCCAGCAGCTTAGTGCGGGGGAGGTACGAGCAGTACTTC. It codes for CASSLVRGRYEQYF.

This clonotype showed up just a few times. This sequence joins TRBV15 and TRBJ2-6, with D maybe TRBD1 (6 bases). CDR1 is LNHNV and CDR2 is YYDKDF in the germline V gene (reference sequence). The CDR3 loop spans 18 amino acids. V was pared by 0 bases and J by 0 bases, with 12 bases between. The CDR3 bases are TGTGCCACCAGCAGAGATTCAGGGGCCCTCTCTGGGGCCAACGTCCTGACTTTC. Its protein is CATSRDSGALSGANVLTF. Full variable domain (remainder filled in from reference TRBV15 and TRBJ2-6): DAMVIQNPRYQVTQFGKPVTLSCSQTLNHNVMYWYQQKSSQAPKLLFHYYDKDFNNEADTPDNFQSRRPNTSFCFLDIRSPGLGDTAMYLCATSRDSGALSGANVLTFGAGSRLTVL.

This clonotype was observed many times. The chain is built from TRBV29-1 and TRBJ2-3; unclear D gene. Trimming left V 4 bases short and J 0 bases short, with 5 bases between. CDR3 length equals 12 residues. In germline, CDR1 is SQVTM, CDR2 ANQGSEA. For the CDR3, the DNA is TGCAGCGTTGCCTCTAGCACAGATACGCAGTATTTT. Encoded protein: CSVASSTDTQYF.

The CDR3 loop is CASSFSQGARGYTF. DNA of the CDR3: TGTGCCAGCAGTTTTTCCCAGGGGGCTAGAGGCTACACCTTC. J is TRBJ1-2 and V is TRBV12-3 or TRBV12-4, with 8 bases identical to TRBD1. This CDR3 is built from 14 residues. Trimming removed 3 bases from V and 8 bases from J; junction bases left unmatched: 8.

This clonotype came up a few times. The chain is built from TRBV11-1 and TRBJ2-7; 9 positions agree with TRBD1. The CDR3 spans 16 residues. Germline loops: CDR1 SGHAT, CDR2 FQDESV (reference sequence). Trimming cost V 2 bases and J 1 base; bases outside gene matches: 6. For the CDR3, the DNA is TGTGCCAGCAGCTTAAGCTGGGGGACAGGGTCCTACGAGCAGTACTTC. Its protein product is CASSLSWGTGSYEQYF.

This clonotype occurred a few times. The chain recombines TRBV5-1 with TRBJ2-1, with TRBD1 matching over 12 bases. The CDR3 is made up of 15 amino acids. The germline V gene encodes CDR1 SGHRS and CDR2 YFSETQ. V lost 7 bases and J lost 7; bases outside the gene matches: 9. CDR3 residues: CASHSGTGGSNEQFF. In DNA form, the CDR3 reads TGCGCCAGCCATTCCGGGACAGGGGGCTCGAATGAGCAGTTCTTC.

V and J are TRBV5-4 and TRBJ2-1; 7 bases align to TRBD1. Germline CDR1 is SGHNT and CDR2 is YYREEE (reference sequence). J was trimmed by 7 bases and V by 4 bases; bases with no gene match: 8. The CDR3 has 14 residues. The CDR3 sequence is CASSAGTVVNEQFF. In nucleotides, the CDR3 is TGTGCCAGCAGCGCCGGGACAGTAGTTAATGAGCAGTTCTTC.

CDR3 DNA sequence: TGTGCCAGCAGTCTACCAGGGGGGCTTGAAGATACGCAGTATTTT. Residues: CASSLPGGLEDTQYF. V usage is TRBV6-2 or TRBV6-3 and J usage is TRBJ2-3; D may be TRBD1 (7 bases). The V gene's germline CDR1 is MNHEY and CDR2 SVGEGT. This CDR3 is built from 15 residues. V was shortened by 5 bases and J by 5 bases, with 17 bases between the two germline ends.

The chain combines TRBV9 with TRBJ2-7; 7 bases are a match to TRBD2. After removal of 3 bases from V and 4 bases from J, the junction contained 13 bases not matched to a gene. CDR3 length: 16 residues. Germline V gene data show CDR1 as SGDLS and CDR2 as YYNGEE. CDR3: CASSAQRGDGGYEQYF. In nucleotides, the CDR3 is TGTGCCAGCAGCGCCCAGAGAGGGGACGGGGGGTACGAGCAGTACTTC. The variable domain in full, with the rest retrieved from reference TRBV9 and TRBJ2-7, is DSGVTQTPKHLITATGQRVTLRCSPRSGDLSVYWYQQSLDQGLQFLIQYYNGEERAKGNILERFSAQQFPDLHSELNLSSLELGDSALYFCASSAQRGDGGYEQYFGPGTRLTVT.

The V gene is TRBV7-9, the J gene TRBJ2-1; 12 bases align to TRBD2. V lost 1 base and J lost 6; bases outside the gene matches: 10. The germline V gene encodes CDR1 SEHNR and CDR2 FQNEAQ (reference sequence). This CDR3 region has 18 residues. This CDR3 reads CASSLELASGGAVNEQFF. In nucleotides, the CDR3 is TGTGCCAGCAGCTTAGAGTTGGCTAGCGGGGGGGCCGTCAATGAGCAGTTCTTC.

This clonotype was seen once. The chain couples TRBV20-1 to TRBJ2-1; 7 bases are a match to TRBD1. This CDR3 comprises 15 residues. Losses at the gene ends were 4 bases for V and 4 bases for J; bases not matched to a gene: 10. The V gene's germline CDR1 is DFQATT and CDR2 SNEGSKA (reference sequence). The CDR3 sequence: CSANRGSPRYNEQFF. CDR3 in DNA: TGCAGTGCTAACAGGGGTTCCCCTAGGTACAATGAGCAGTTCTTC.

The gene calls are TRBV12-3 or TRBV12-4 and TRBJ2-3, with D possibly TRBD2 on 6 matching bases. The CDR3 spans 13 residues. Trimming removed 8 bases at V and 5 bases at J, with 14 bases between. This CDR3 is CASAPRGGDTQYF. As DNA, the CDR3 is TGTGCCAGCGCCCCGAGGGGAGGAGATACGCAGTATTTT.

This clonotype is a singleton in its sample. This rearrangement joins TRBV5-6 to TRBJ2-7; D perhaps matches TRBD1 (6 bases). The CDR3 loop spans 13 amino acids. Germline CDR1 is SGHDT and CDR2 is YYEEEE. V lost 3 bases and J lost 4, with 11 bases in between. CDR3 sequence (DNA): TGTGCCAGCAGCTACCAGGACAGATACGAGCAGTACTTC. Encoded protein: CASSYQDRYEQYF.

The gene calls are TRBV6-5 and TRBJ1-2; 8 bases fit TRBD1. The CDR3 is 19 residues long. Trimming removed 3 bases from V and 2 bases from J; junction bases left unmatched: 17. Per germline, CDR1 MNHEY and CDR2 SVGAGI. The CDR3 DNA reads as TGTGCCAGCAGTTATAGTGCGCTCGGACAGGGTCCTTCCAACTATGGCTACACCTTC. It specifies CASSYSALGQGPSNYGYTF.

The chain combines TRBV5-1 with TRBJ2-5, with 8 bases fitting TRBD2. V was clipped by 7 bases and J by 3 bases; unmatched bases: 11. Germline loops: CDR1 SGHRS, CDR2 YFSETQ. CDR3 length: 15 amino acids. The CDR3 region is CASRISGGEEETQYF. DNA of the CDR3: TGCGCCAGCCGGATTTCCGGGGGGGAGGAAGAGACCCAGTACTTC. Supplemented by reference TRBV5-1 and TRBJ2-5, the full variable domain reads KAGVTQTPRYLIKTRGQQVTLSCSPISGHRSVSWYQQTPGQGLQFLFEYFSETQRNKGNFPGRFSGRQFSNSRSEMNVSTLELGDSALYLCASRISGGEEETQYFGPGTRLLVL.

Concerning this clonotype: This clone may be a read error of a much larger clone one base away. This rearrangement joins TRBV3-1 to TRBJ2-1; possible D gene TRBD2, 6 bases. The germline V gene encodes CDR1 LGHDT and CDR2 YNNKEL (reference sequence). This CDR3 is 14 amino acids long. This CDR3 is CASNQREMLNEQFF. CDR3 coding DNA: TGTGCCAGCAACCAACGGGAGATGCTTAATGAGCAGTTCTTC.

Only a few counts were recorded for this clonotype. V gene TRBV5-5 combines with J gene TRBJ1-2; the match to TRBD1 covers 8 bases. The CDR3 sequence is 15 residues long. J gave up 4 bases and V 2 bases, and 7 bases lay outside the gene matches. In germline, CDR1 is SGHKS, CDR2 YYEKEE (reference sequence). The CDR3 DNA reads TGTGCCAGCAGCTTTGGACAGGGCTACATCTATGGCTACACCTTC. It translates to CASSFGQGYIYGYTF. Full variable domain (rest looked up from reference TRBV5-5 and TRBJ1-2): DAGVTQSPTHLIKTRGQQVTLRCSPISGHKSVSWYQQVLGQGPQFIFQYYEKEERGRGNFPDRFSARQFPNYSSELNVNALLLGDSALYLCASSFGQGYIYGYTFGSGTRLTVV.

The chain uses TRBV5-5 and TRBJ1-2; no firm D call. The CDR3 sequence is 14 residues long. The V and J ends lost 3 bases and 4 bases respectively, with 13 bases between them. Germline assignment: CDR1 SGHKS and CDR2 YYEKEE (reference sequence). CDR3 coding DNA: TGTGCCAGCAGCTCGATAACAGAGTTCTATGGCTACACCTTC. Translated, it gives CASSSITEFYGYTF.

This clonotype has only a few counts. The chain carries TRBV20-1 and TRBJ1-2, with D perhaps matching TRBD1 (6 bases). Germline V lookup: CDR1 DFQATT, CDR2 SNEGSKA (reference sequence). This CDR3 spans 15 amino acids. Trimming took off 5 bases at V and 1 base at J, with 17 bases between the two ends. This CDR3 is CSAPTQGQGNYGYTF. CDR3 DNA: TGCAGTGCTCCAACACAGGGTCAGGGTAACTATGGCTACACCTTC.

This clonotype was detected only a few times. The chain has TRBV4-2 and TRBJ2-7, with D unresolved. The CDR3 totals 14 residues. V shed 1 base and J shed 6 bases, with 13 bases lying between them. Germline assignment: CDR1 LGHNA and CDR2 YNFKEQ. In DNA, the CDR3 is TGTGCCAGCAGCCAAGGCCTAGTTTTGGGCGAGCAGTACTTC. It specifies CASSQGLVLGEQYF.

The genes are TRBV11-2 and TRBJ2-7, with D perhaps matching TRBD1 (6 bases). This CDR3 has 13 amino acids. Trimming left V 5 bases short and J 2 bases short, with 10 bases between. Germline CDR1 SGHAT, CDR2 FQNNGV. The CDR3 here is CASSVGHPYEQYF. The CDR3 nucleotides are TGTGCCAGCAGCGTGGGACACCCCTACGAGCAGTACTTC.

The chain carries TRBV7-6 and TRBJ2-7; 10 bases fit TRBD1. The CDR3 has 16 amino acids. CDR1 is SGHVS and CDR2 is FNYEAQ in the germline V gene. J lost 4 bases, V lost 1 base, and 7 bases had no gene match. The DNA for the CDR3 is TGTGCCAGCAGCTTAGTTTCGACAGGGGGCGAATACGAGCAGTACTTC. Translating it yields CASSLVSTGGEYEQYF. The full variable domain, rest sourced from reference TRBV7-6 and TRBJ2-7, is GAGVSQSPRYKVTKRGQDVALRCDPISGHVSLYWYRQALGQGPEFLTYFNYEAQQDKSGLPNDRFSAERPEGSISTLTIQRTEQRDSAMYRCASSLVSTGGEYEQYFGPGTRLTVT.

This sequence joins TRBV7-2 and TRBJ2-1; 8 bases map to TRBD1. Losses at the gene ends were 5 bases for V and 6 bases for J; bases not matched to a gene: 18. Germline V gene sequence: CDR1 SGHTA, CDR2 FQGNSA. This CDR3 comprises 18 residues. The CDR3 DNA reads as TGTGCCAGCAGCGCCCGGGACAGGCATACAATCGGGTTCAATGAGCAGTTCTTC. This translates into CASSARDRHTIGFNEQFF.

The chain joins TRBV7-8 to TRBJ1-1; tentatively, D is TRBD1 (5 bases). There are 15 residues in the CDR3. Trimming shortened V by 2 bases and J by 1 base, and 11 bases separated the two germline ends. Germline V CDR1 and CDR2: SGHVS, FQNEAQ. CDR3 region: CASSLSGLPNTEAFF. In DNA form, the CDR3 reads TGTGCCAGCAGCTTATCAGGGCTACCGAACACTGAAGCTTTCTTT.

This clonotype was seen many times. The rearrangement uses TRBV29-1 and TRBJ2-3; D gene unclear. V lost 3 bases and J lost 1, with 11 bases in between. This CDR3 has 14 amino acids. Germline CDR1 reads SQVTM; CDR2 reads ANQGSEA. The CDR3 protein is CSVEPTYGTDTQYF. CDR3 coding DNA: TGCAGCGTTGAGCCTACCTACGGCACAGATACGCAGTATTTT.